This T cell receptor beta chain comes out of a study of T cells in Graves' hyperthyroidism and ophthalmopathy. V gave up 5 bases and J gave up 5 bases, with 9 bases separating them. The CDR3 contains 12 residues. Germline V gene data show CDR1 as SGHTA and CDR2 as FQGTGA. A roughly 10 ml volume of fresh peripheral blood provided the PBMCs. This clonotype was observed a single time. RNA transcripts gave rise to amplified TCR beta CDR3 regions. TCR CDR3 underwent first-round RT-PCR with the HTBI primer set. TCRdb independently ran MiXCR on the multiplex PCR reads; one entry per CDR3 protein. This table has about 320,000 distinct CDR3 sequences, around 17% appearing once.

The origin of this receptor is a man under 40 with Graves' hyperthyroidism. The sequenced sample consisted of blood. The gene calls are TRBV7-3 and TRBJ2-5; no clear D gene. As DNA, the CDR3 is TGTGCCAGCAGCCCGGCAATGGAGACCCAGTACTTC. Its protein is CASSPAMETQYF.